A selection of T cell receptor beta chains follows, all from one sample in a study of cytotoxic CD8 clonotypes in ibrutinib-treated CLL. Produced via immunoSEQ multiplex PCR; TCRdb's table is partial and in-frame only. The sample carries some 63,000 clones, about nine tenths recorded once. Here the sequenced sample was PBMCs, taken after 12 months of ibrutinib treatment. These receptors all come from a human donor with chronic lymphocytic leukemia. CDR3s include the opening cysteine and the closing phenylalanine or tryptophan. Each record gives: J gene, clone size, V gene, D gene, CDR3 protein, CDR3 DNA. A D gene is named only where the DNA matches it firmly. Size is omitted from some rows. Given values are once, few, many or a class for expanded clones.

>TRBJ1-1|-|TRBV6-6|TRBD1
CASSRTGQGNTEAFF
TGTGCCAGCAGCCGAACCGGACAGGGGAACACTGAAGCTTTCTTT
>TRBJ1-1|-|TRBV14|-
CASSHLRTQGRGTEAFF
TGTGCCAGCAGCCATCTAAGAACACAGGGAAGGGGCACTGAAGCTTTCTTT
>TRBJ2-4|-|TRBV19|-
CASSIFRERRGNIQYF
TGTGCCAGTAGTATTTTCAGGGAACGTCGTGGAAACATTCAGTACTTC
>TRBJ2-7|-|TRBV5-1|-
CASSLASEHTYEQYF
TGCGCCAGCAGCTTGGCCTCAGAGCATACATACGAGCAGTACTTC
>TRBJ1-4|-|TRBV5-1|-
CASSPAGSSDEKLFF
TGCGCCAGCAGCCCAGCCGGGTCATCGGATGAAAAACTGTTTTTT
>TRBJ2-1|-|TRBV10-2|-
CASGTISYNEQFF
TGCGCCAGCGGTACTATCTCTTACAATGAGCAGTTCTTC
>TRBJ1-3|-|TRBV9|-
CASSADLLSGNTIYF
TGTGCCAGCAGCGCGGACCTTCTCTCTGGAAACACCATATATTTT
>TRBJ2-5|-|TRBV7-2|TRBD2
CASSFLGTSGRARETQYF
TGTGCCAGCAGCTTCCTCGGGACTAGCGGGAGGGCGCGGGAGACCCAGTACTTC
>TRBJ2-7|-|TRBV30|TRBD1
CAWIGSGGYEQYF
TGTGCCTGGATCGGGTCAGGGGGCTACGAGCAGTACTTC
>TRBJ2-3|-|TRBV25-1|TRBD2
CASSGSGIVTDTQYF
TGTGCCAGCAGTGGTAGCGGGATAGTCACAGATACGCAGTATTTT
>TRBJ2-2|once|TRBV19|-
CASSIGGPYTGELFF
TGTGCCAGTAGTATTGGTGGCCCCTACACCGGGGAGCTGTTTTTT
>TRBJ1-3|-|TRBV5-1|-
CASRAPGTSGNTIYF
TGCGCCAGCAGAGCTCCCGGGACCTCTGGAAACACCATATATTTT
>TRBJ1-4|-|TRBV2|-
CASSTKGKLFF
TGTGCCAGCAGTACAAAGGGAAAACTGTTTTTT
>TRBJ1-1|-|TRBV6-5|-
CASSYSADMNTEAFF
TGTGCCAGCAGTTACTCGGCAGATATGAACACTGAAGCTTTCTTT
>TRBJ1-1|-|TRBV18|TRBD1
CASSSTLGGAGTEAFF
TGTGCCAGCTCATCGACCTTAGGGGGCGCAGGCACTGAAGCTTTCTTT
>TRBJ1-2|medium-sized|TRBV19|-
CASTTGHGYTF
TGTGCCAGTACCACAGGGCATGGCTACACCTTC
>TRBJ1-1|-|TRBV7-6|-
CASSLESGENTEAFF
TGTGCCAGCAGCTTAGAGTCCGGAGAGAACACTGAAGCTTTCTTT
>TRBJ2-1|few|TRBV9|-
CASSVDPSSYNEQFF
TGTGCCAGCAGCGTAGACCCAAGCTCCTACAATGAGCAGTTCTTC
>TRBJ2-2|-|TRBV6-1|-
CASSEVRQYNTGELFF
TGTGCCAGCAGTGAAGTTCGTCAGTATAACACCGGGGAGCTGTTTTTT
>TRBJ2-1|once|TRBV19|-
CASQKGGSSYNEQFF
TGTGCCAGCCAAAAGGGGGGGAGCTCCTACAATGAGCAGTTCTTC
>TRBJ2-5|-|TRBV19|-
CASSITETQYF
TGTGCCAGTAGCATTACCGAGACCCAGTACTTC
>TRBJ1-3|-|TRBV7-2|-
CASSLEARGNTIYF
TGTGCCAGCAGCTTAGAGGCCCGTGGAAACACCATATATTTT